The 11 T cell receptor delta chains listed next were all sequenced from one sample in a study of gamma-delta T cells after stem cell transplantation. TCRdb reran clone calling via CATT on the RT-PCR reads. The top ten hold under 13% of the sample, which has 9,000 to 13,000 delta-chain clones, 1.3% seen once. The specimen sequenced was gamma-delta T cells. These receptors all come from a human donor. It is not recorded whose cells these are; they may come from a transplant donor.

With respect to this clone: Other DNA sequences of this sample code for an identical CDR3. The V call is TRDV2, the J call TRDJ1; 13 bases are shared with TRDD3. V lost 3 bases and J lost 1; bases outside the gene matches: 4. The length of the CDR3 is 16 residues. Germline lookup yields CDR1 GEAIGNYY and CDR2 EKD. The CDR3 loop reads CACDLLGDTGTDKLIF. DNA of the CDR3: TGTGCCTGTGACCTACTGGGGGATACGGGCACCGATAAACTCATCTTT.

This clone was seen only a few times. TCRdb pairs this DNA with a much larger clone's protein that differs at residue 10, likely a read error; the protein shown was translated from the DNA. The CDR3 is CACDTVSLGQNTDKLIF. CDR3 in DNA: TGTGCCTGTGACACCGTGTCTCTGGGGCAGAACACCGATAAACTCATCTTT. The V gene is TRDV2, the J gene TRDJ1; D is perhaps TRDD3 (6 bases). V lost 0 bases, J lost 0 bases, and 16 bases lay in between. The CDR3 consists of 17 residues. Germline V gene sequence: CDR1 GEAIGNYY, CDR2 EKD.

To note about this clone: Translating this DNA gives a protein that differs at residue 6 from the TCRdb one, which belongs to a much larger clone; a read error is likely, and the protein shown is this translation. The same CDR3 can be traced to other DNA sequences in this sample. This chain uses TRDV2 with TRDJ1, with D possibly being TRDD3 (6 bases). This CDR3 spans 16 amino acids. Trimming took off 1 base at V and 1 base at J, with 15 bases between the two ends. CDR1 GEAIGNYY and CDR2 EKD come from the germline V gene. CDR3 region: CACDTLGGRGTDKLIF. CDR3 DNA sequence: TGTGCCTGTGACACATTGGGGGGCCGAGGCACCGATAAACTCATCTTT.

Remarks on this clone: This likely reflects a read error, since a far larger clone is one base away. This sequence joins TRDV2 and TRDJ1; 13 bases are shared with TRDD3. The CDR3 consists of 17 residues. Trimming removed 3 bases from V and 3 bases from J; junction bases left unmatched: 9. From germline, CDR1 is GEAIGNYY and CDR2 EKD. CDR3: CACDPVLGDTRADKLIF. Here the CDR3 DNA reads TGTGCCTGTGACCCAGTACTGGGGGATACGCGCGCCGATAAACTCATCTTT.

This clone was counted a few times. Possible read error: a much larger clone is one base away. This CDR3 is also generated by other DNA sequences in the sample. DNA of the CDR3: TGTGCCTGTGACACACTTGGGGGACCTCACACCGATAAACTCATCTTC. Protein sequence: CACDTLGGPHTDKLIF. The chain links TRDV2 to TRDJ1; 7 bases line up with TRDD3. This CDR3 is 16 amino acids long. CDR1 is GEAIGNYY, CDR2 EKD, per germline.

The V and J genes are TRDV2 and TRDJ1; 11 nucleotides line up with TRDD3. The CDR3 runs 17 residues. With V trimmed by 3 bases and J by 1 base, 9 bases remained unmatched. Per the germline V gene, CDR1 is GEAIGNYY and CDR2 is EKD. The CDR3 bases are TGTGCCTGTGACCTACTGGGGGATAGAGGGGCCACCGATAAACTCATCTTT. Translation gives CACDLLGDRGATDKLIF.

Concerning this clone itself: TCRdb has a much larger clone's protein, which differs at residue 3 from the translation of this DNA, likely because of a read error; what is shown is the protein translated from the DNA. The rearrangement uses TRDV2 and TRDJ1; D is undetermined. This CDR3 spans 15 amino acids. Germline loops: CDR1 GEAIGNYY, CDR2 EKD. CDR3 bases: TGTGCCCGTGACACGATCGGGTCTAACACCGATAAACTCATCTTT. Translation gives CARDTIGSNTDKLIF.

This clone was seen only a few times. This chain links TRDV2 with TRDJ1; D remains unclear. Germline V lookup: CDR1 GEAIGNYY, CDR2 EKD. V lost 0 bases and J 0 bases, leaving 10 bases between the germline ends. CDR3 length equals 15 residues. CDR3: CACDTMASYTDKLIF. DNA for the CDR3: TGTGCCTGTGACACCATGGCTTCGTACACCGATAAACTCATCTTT.

A remark on this clone: The protein TCRdb lists belongs to a much larger clone and differs from this DNA's translation at residue 4, which points to a read error; the protein shown is made from the DNA. V usage is TRDV2 and J usage is TRDJ1; 9 bases line up with TRDD3. The junction had 14 bases not matched to a gene; V was cut back by 5 bases and J by 2 bases. The CDR3 consists of 17 residues. Germline V lookup: CDR1 GEAIGNYY, CDR2 EKD. The CDR3 is CACGRLTGGPGTDKLIF. The CDR3 region has the DNA TGTGCCTGTGGCAGGCTTACTGGGGGACCGGGTACCGATAAACTCATCTTT.

Points on this clone: Other nucleotide sequences from this sample produce the same CDR3. This chain uses TRDV2 with TRDJ1; 13 bases map to TRDD3. After removal of 3 bases from V and 0 bases from J, the junction contained 9 bases not matched to a gene. The CDR3 consists of 18 residues. Germline CDR1 GEAIGNYY, CDR2 EKD. CDR3 region: CACDPVLGDTEYTDKLIF. CDR3 DNA sequence: TGTGCCTGTGACCCAGTACTGGGGGATACGGAGTACACCGATAAACTCATCTTT.

There are a few counts of this clone. A read error may explain this, as a much larger clone is one base away. J is TRDJ1 and V is TRDV2; 11 positions agree with TRDD3. CDR1 is GEAIGNYY, CDR2 EKD, per germline. V gave up 8 bases and J gave up 0 bases; unmatched junction bases: 25. This CDR3 has 21 residues. The CDR3 sequence is CAFESISSLSGGYRYTDKLIF. CDR3 bases: TGTGCCTTTGAATCGATATCGAGTCTTTCTGGGGGATACAGGTACACCGATAAACTCATCTTT.